Below are 14 T cell receptor beta chains sequenced from a single sample in a study of technical replicates of blood from several donors (dated by TCRdb to the late 2010s). Receptors were amplified or captured by the immunoSEQ multiplex PCR assay. What TCRdb holds here is the immuneACCESS table cut down to in-frame rearrangements. Part of the clones is not present; checked against another copy, under half of the missing clones reflect an unresolved V gene, and the others are unexplained. Within this sample are about 82,000 clones, with roughly 94% of them counted one time only. The top ten clonotypes cover 0.39% of the sample. The sequencing sample was made of T cells isolated from PBMCs. Source of these receptors: a human donor in good health.

V and J are TRBV27 and TRBJ2-3; 7 nucleotides line up with TRBD2. Trimming at V came to 8 bases and at J to 7 bases, leaving 15 bases not matched to a gene. The CDR3 loop spans 15 amino acids. Germline CDR1 and CDR2: MNHEY and SMNVEV (reference sequence). CDR3 region: CASAAGATGTNTQYF. The CDR3 DNA follows: TGTGCCAGCGCCGCGGGAGCGACTGGTACAAATACGCAGTATTTT.

Only one count was recorded for this clone. The J gene is TRBJ2-7, the V gene TRBV7-2; unclear D gene. The CDR3 totals 12 residues. CDR1 is SGHTA and CDR2 is FQGNSA in the germline V gene. The V and J ends lost 3 bases and 3 bases respectively, with 6 bases between them. DNA of the CDR3: TGTGCCAGCAGCTTGTACAACTACGAGCAGTACTTC. Translation gives CASSLYNYEQYF.

Remarks on this clone: The same CDR3 arises from other DNA sequences in this sample as well. The rearrangement links TRBV7-9 to TRBJ2-7; D is unclear. The germline V and J ends were trimmed by 1 base and 4 bases, with 5 bases remaining between them. CDR1 and CDR2 (germline): SEHNR, FQNEAQ (reference sequence). This CDR3 comprises 12 residues. The CDR3, as DNA: TGTGCCAGCAGCTTAGGTAGTTACGAGCAGTACTTC. Its translation is CASSLGSYEQYF.

The CDR3 DNA reads TGCGCCAGCAGCTGGGCTGCAACTAATGAAAAACTGTTTTTT. This codes for CASSWAATNEKLFF. The genes are TRBV5-1 and TRBJ1-4; D gene uncertain. Looked up from germline, CDR1 is SGHRS and CDR2 is YFSETQ. Trimming left V 3 bases short and J 0 bases short, with 6 bases between. This CDR3 has 14 residues.

The rearrangement links TRBV6-6 to TRBJ1-5; no clear D. Trimming took off 6 bases at V and 0 bases at J, with 12 bases between the two ends. The CDR3 sequence is 15 residues long. Germline V gene sequence: CDR1 MNHNY, CDR2 SVGAGI (reference sequence). The CDR3 loop is CASSPGEPSNQPQHF. In nucleotides, the CDR3 is TGTGCCAGCAGCCCGGGAGAACCTAGCAATCAGCCCCAGCATTTT.

This clone occurred a few times. The chain carries TRBV2 and TRBJ2-7; TRBD1 might be the D (6 bases). Trimming removed 8 bases from V and 0 bases from J, with 11 bases in between. Germline V gene data show CDR1 as SNHLY and CDR2 as FYNNEI. This CDR3 is built from 13 residues. As DNA, the CDR3 is TGTGCCAGCGGGGGCGTCTACTCCTACGAGCAGTACTTC. As protein: CASGGVYSYEQYF. The variable domain in full, with the rest retrieved from reference TRBV2 and TRBJ2-7, is EPEVTQTPSHQVTQMGQEVILRCVPISNHLYFYWYRQILGQKVEFLVSFYNNEISEKSEIFDDQFSVERPDGSNFTLKIRSTKLEDSAMYFCASGGVYSYEQYFGPGTRLTVT.

The chain links TRBV6-4 to TRBJ1-1; D is unresolved. V dropped 1 base and J dropped 6 bases, with 12 bases sitting between them. The CDR3 covers 14 residues. Germline assignment: CDR1 MRHNA and CDR2 SNTAGT. The CDR3 nucleotides read TGTGCCAGCAGTGACTTCTCCTTTTCCTCTGAAGCTTTCTTT. Residues: CASSDFSFSSEAFF.

The gene calls are TRBV19 and TRBJ2-5; 10 bases are shared with TRBD1. The CDR3 consists of 13 residues. After removal of 11 bases from V and 7 bases from J, the junction contained 10 bases not matched to a gene. The V gene's germline CDR1 is LNHDA and CDR2 SQIVND (reference sequence). CDR3 region: CAVGGTGEGTQYF. DNA for the CDR3: TGTGCCGTGGGAGGGACAGGGGAAGGGACCCAGTACTTC.

V and J are TRBV9 and TRBJ2-7; TRBD1 is a possible D gene (7 bases). The V gene lost 0 bases and the J gene lost 1 base, with 11 bases spanning the gap. The CDR3 is made up of 15 amino acids. Germline CDR1 reads SGDLS; CDR2 reads YYNGEE. In DNA form, the CDR3 reads TGTGCCAGCAGCGTAGTTGCGGGACAGTCCTACGAGCAGTACTTC. Translating it yields CASSVVAGQSYEQYF.

The rearrangement links TRBV5-6 to TRBJ2-7; the D gene is possibly TRBD1 (6 bases). V lost 7 bases and J lost 0, with 11 bases in between. This CDR3 is 13 amino acids long. Germline V gene data show CDR1 as SGHDT and CDR2 as YYEEEE. The chain's CDR3 is CASGTSFSYEQYF. CDR3 DNA: TGTGCCAGCGGGACATCTTTCTCCTACGAGCAGTACTTC.

The V call is TRBV28, the J call TRBJ1-3, with D uncertain. This CDR3 is built from 14 residues. The germline V gene encodes CDR1 MDHEN and CDR2 SYDVKM. The V and J ends lost 7 bases and 1 base respectively, with 11 bases between them. The CDR3 loop reads CASIRPGSGNTIYF. The CDR3 bases are TGTGCCAGCATACGGCCGGGATCTGGAAACACCATATATTTT.

This rearrangement joins TRBV29-1 to TRBJ2-7; tentative D call: TRBD1 (5 bases). Trimming removed 3 bases at V and 6 bases at J, with 15 bases between. This CDR3 comprises 13 residues. Germline-derived CDR1 and CDR2 are SQVTM and ANQGSEA. The chain's CDR3 is CSVEGGAVPEQYF. The CDR3 DNA reads as TGCAGCGTTGAGGGTGGGGCCGTTCCCGAGCAGTACTTC.

The chain has TRBV5-4 and TRBJ2-7; 9 nucleotides line up with TRBD1. Losses at the gene ends were 4 bases for V and 2 bases for J; bases not matched to a gene: 13. The CDR3 is made up of 17 amino acids. Germline V gene lookup returns CDR1 SGHNT and CDR2 YYREEE (reference sequence). DNA for the CDR3: TGTGCCAGCAGCGATAGTCCCGGGACAGGGAGTACCTACGAGCAGTACTTC. This translates into CASSDSPGTGSTYEQYF.

CDR3: CASSYEGQSYEQYF. In DNA form, the CDR3 reads TGTGCCAGCAGTTACGAGGGACAGTCCTACGAGCAGTACTTC. The chain employs TRBV6-5 and TRBJ2-7, with 7 positions matching TRBD1. The ends lost 2 bases at V and 1 base at J; junction bases unmatched: 2. CDR1 is MNHEY and CDR2 is SVGAGI in the germline V gene. This CDR3 has 14 residues.